This is a list of T cell receptor beta chains from one sample in a study of blood T cell repertoires in COVID-19. TCRdb's copy holds only in-frame clones and misses some; the assay was immunoSEQ multiplex PCR. In the table there are 250,000 or so clones, 84% of which are singletons. Sequencing was performed on PBMCs or T cells enriched from blood (not recorded which). Receptors originate from a man aged 45-65 years who had recovered from COVID-19. The CDR3 runs from the conserved cysteine through the conserved F or W. D genes are given only for firm matches. The size of a clone is reported for some rows only, either as once, few or many, or as a class for expanded clones.

CDR3 protein: CASAGPLGTQYF
CDR3 DNA: TGTGCCAGCGCGGGACCGCTAGGGACCCAGTACTTC
V gene: TRBV9
J gene: TRBJ2-5
clone size: once
D gene: .

CDR3 protein: CSVALAAGELFF
CDR3 DNA: TGCAGCGTTGCACTAGCTGCCGGGGAGCTGTTTTTT
V gene: TRBV29-1
J gene: TRBJ2-2
clone size: .
D gene: .

CDR3 protein: CASSHQPGLAGGRETQYF
CDR3 DNA: TGTGCCAGCAGTCACCAACCGGGACTAGCGGGAGGGCGAGAGACCCAGTACTTC
V gene: TRBV27
J gene: TRBJ2-5
clone size: .
D gene: TRBD2

CDR3 protein: CASSFSGPGELFF
CDR3 DNA: TGCGCCAGCAGCTTTTCAGGGCCCGGGGAGCTGTTTTTT
V gene: TRBV5-1
J gene: TRBJ2-2
clone size: .
D gene: .

CDR3 protein: CASCSGSTDEQFF
CDR3 DNA: TGTGCCAGCTGCTCCGGGTCCACCGATGAGCAGTTCTTC
V gene: TRBV7-9
J gene: TRBJ2-1
clone size: .
D gene: .

CDR3 protein: CASSRGLQETQYF
CDR3 DNA: TGCGCCAGCAGCCGGGGACTCCAAGAGACCCAGTACTTC
V gene: TRBV5-1
J gene: TRBJ2-5
clone size: once
D gene: .

CDR3 protein: CASSPPGMNTQYF
CDR3 DNA: TGTGCCAGCAGTCCCCCGGGGATGAATACGCAGTATTTT
V gene: TRBV7-2
J gene: TRBJ2-3
clone size: .
D gene: .

CDR3 protein: CASSLQGWGNYGYTF
CDR3 DNA: TGTGCCAGCAGCCTACAGGGTTGGGGGAACTATGGCTACACCTTC
V gene: TRBV7-9
J gene: TRBJ1-2
clone size: once
D gene: .

CDR3 protein: CASILDRARETQYF
CDR3 DNA: TGTGCCAGCATCCTTGACAGGGCGAGGGAGACCCAGTACTTC
V gene: TRBV28
J gene: TRBJ2-5
clone size: .
D gene: TRBD1

CDR3 protein: CASSPKNLGRNEQFF
CDR3 DNA: TGTGCCAGCAGCCCTAAGAACCTAGGGAGAAATGAGCAGTTCTTC
V gene: TRBV11-2
J gene: TRBJ2-1
clone size: .
D gene: .

CDR3 protein: CASSRQGADTEAFF
CDR3 DNA: TGTGCCAGCAGCCGACAGGGGGCGGACACTGAAGCTTTCTTT
V gene: TRBV14
J gene: TRBJ1-1
clone size: .
D gene: TRBD1

CDR3 protein: CASSLPGTGANVLTF
CDR3 DNA: TGTGCCAGCAGCTTACCCGGGACTGGGGCCAACGTCCTGACTTTC
V gene: TRBV5-4
J gene: TRBJ2-6
clone size: .
D gene: .

CDR3 protein: CASSYYIYEQYF
CDR3 DNA: TGTGCCAGCAGTTACTATATCTACGAGCAGTACTTC
V gene: TRBV6-2/TRBV6-3
J gene: TRBJ2-7
clone size: .
D gene: .

CDR3 protein: CATRGDRYNEQFF
CDR3 DNA: TGTGCCACCAGGGGGGACAGGTACAATGAGCAGTTCTTC
V gene: TRBV10-3
J gene: TRBJ2-1
clone size: .
D gene: TRBD1

CDR3 protein: CASSRGEVRTEAFF
CDR3 DNA: TGTGCCAGCAGCCGCGGGGAGGTGAGGACTGAAGCTTTCTTT
V gene: TRBV7-9
J gene: TRBJ1-1
clone size: .
D gene: .

CDR3 protein: CASSRRTGRSETQYF
CDR3 DNA: TGTGCCAGCAGCCGGCGAACAGGGCGGTCAGAGACCCAGTACTTC
V gene: TRBV13
J gene: TRBJ2-5
clone size: .
D gene: .

CDR3 protein: CASSPGWQPNTGELFF
CDR3 DNA: TGCGCCAGCAGCCCCGGGTGGCAGCCGAACACCGGGGAGCTGTTTTTT
V gene: TRBV10-1
J gene: TRBJ2-2
clone size: .
D gene: .

CDR3 protein: CASSQDSQTEAFF
CDR3 DNA: TGCGCCAGCAGCCAAGATTCGCAGACTGAAGCTTTCTTT
V gene: TRBV4-3
J gene: TRBJ1-1
clone size: .
D gene: .

CDR3 protein: CSASSGVSYEQYF
CDR3 DNA: TGCAGTGCTAGTAGCGGCGTCTCCTACGAGCAGTACTTC
V gene: TRBV20-1
J gene: TRBJ2-7
clone size: .
D gene: .

CDR3 protein: CASSPPEGGSNEQFF
CDR3 DNA: TGTGCCAGCAGCCCCCCGGAGGGAGGTTCGAATGAGCAGTTCTTC
V gene: TRBV7-6
J gene: TRBJ2-1
clone size: .
D gene: .

CDR3 protein: CASNWRTANTEAFF
CDR3 DNA: TGCGCCAGCAACTGGAGGACAGCAAACACTGAAGCTTTCTTT
V gene: TRBV4-1
J gene: TRBJ1-1
clone size: .
D gene: .

CDR3 protein: CASSYRGRTGGPATEAFF
CDR3 DNA: TGTGCCAGCAGCTATAGAGGTCGAACAGGGGGCCCTGCCACTGAAGCTTTCTTT
V gene: TRBV7-9
J gene: TRBJ1-1
clone size: .
D gene: TRBD1

CDR3 protein: CAISTRDRANEQYF
CDR3 DNA: TGTGCCATCAGTACCCGGGACAGGGCAAACGAGCAGTACTTC
V gene: TRBV10-3
J gene: TRBJ2-7
clone size: .
D gene: TRBD1

CDR3 protein: CASQRAATDTQYF
CDR3 DNA: TGTGCCAGCCAGCGAGCGGCCACAGATACGCAGTATTTT
V gene: TRBV27
J gene: TRBJ2-3
clone size: once
D gene: .

CDR3 protein: CASSDRESGTEAFF
CDR3 DNA: TGTGCCAGTAGTGACCGGGAATCGGGCACTGAAGCTTTCTTT
V gene: TRBV19
J gene: TRBJ1-1
clone size: .
D gene: .

CDR3 protein: CAWSVDGGWNSPLHF
CDR3 DNA: TGTGCCTGGAGTGTAGATGGGGGGTGGAATTCACCCCTCCACTTT
V gene: TRBV30
J gene: TRBJ1-6
clone size: .
D gene: .

CDR3 protein: CASTDLYEQYF
CDR3 DNA: TGTGCCAGCACGGACTTATACGAGCAGTACTTC
V gene: TRBV6-5
J gene: TRBJ2-7
clone size: .
D gene: .

CDR3 protein: CASSRLAARGGTQYF
CDR3 DNA: TGTGCCAGCAGCCGACTAGCGGCCCGAGGGGGTACGCAGTATTTT
V gene: TRBV3-1/TRBV3-2
J gene: TRBJ2-3
clone size: .
D gene: TRBD2

CDR3 protein: CASSRDLRNEQFF
CDR3 DNA: TGTGCCAGCTCGCGGGACTTGAGGAATGAGCAGTTCTTC
V gene: TRBV12-3/TRBV12-4
J gene: TRBJ2-1
clone size: .
D gene: .

CDR3 protein: CARSLSPAGLSYEQYF
CDR3 DNA: TGTGCCAGAAGCTTAAGTCCAGCGGGCCTTTCCTACGAGCAGTACTTC
V gene: TRBV5-3
J gene: TRBJ2-7
clone size: .
D gene: .

CDR3 protein: CASSHEPQGPYEQYF
CDR3 DNA: TGTGCCAGCAGTCACGAGCCACAGGGTCCCTACGAGCAGTACTTC
V gene: TRBV6-5
J gene: TRBJ2-7
clone size: .
D gene: .

CDR3 protein: CASSLDRGEQYF
CDR3 DNA: TGTGCCAGCAGCTTAGATCGGGGAGAGCAGTACTTC
V gene: TRBV7-8
J gene: TRBJ2-7
clone size: .
D gene: .

CDR3 protein: CASRQGPGGYYEQYF
CDR3 DNA: TGTGCCAGCAGACAGGGGCCTGGGGGATACTACGAGCAGTACTTC
V gene: TRBV28
J gene: TRBJ2-7
clone size: once
D gene: TRBD1

CDR3 protein: CASSLAQGNQPQHF
CDR3 DNA: TGCGCCAGCAGCTTGGCGCAGGGAAATCAGCCCCAGCATTTT
V gene: TRBV5-1
J gene: TRBJ1-5
clone size: few
D gene: .

CDR3 protein: CASARPGTIVGLFF
CDR3 DNA: TGTGCCAGTGCACGTCCCGGGACAATAGTAGGACTGTTTTTT
V gene: TRBV19
J gene: TRBJ1-4
clone size: .
D gene: .

CDR3 protein: CTSSQTLAGGGGTQYF
CDR3 DNA: TGCACCAGCAGCCAGACCCTAGCGGGAGGAGGGGGTACGCAGTATTTT
V gene: TRBV1
J gene: TRBJ2-3
clone size: .
D gene: .

CDR3 protein: CASSPGTRPAYEQYF
CDR3 DNA: TGTGCCAGTAGTCCCGGGACTAGACCGGCCTACGAGCAGTACTTC
V gene: TRBV19
J gene: TRBJ2-7
clone size: .
D gene: TRBD2

CDR3 protein: CASSQQTRLNTGELFF
CDR3 DNA: TGCGCCAGCAGCCAGCAGACTAGGTTGAACACCGGGGAGCTGTTTTTT
V gene: TRBV4-1
J gene: TRBJ2-2
clone size: few
D gene: .

CDR3 protein: CASSLDIGTGAEQYF
CDR3 DNA: TGTGCTAGCAGCTTAGACATCGGGACAGGGGCCGAGCAGTACTTC
V gene: TRBV7-7
J gene: TRBJ2-7
clone size: .
D gene: TRBD1

CDR3 protein: CAISEAGPGANVLTF
CDR3 DNA: TGTGCCATCAGTGAGGCAGGGCCTGGGGCCAACGTCCTGACTTTC
V gene: TRBV10-3
J gene: TRBJ2-6
clone size: .
D gene: .

CDR3 protein: CASSPPSTGRPMNTEAFF
CDR3 DNA: TGTGCCAGCTCACCACCGAGTACAGGGCGTCCTATGAACACTGAAGCTTTCTTT
V gene: TRBV18
J gene: TRBJ1-1
clone size: .
D gene: .

CDR3 protein: CASSPGWGGTDTQYF
CDR3 DNA: TGCGCCAGCAGCCCGGGGTGGGGGGGCACAGATACGCAGTATTTT
V gene: TRBV5-1
J gene: TRBJ2-3
clone size: .
D gene: .

CDR3 protein: CASSQERDRLAGGRNEQFF
CDR3 DNA: TGTGCCAGCAGCCAAGAAAGGGACAGACTAGCGGGGGGGCGGAATGAGCAGTTCTTC
V gene: TRBV3-1/TRBV3-2
J gene: TRBJ2-1
clone size: .
D gene: TRBD2

CDR3 protein: CASRVAGGSSYEQYF
CDR3 DNA: TGTGCCAGCAGGGTGGCTGGCGGCTCTTCCTACGAGCAGTACTTC
V gene: TRBV28
J gene: TRBJ2-7
clone size: .
D gene: .

CDR3 protein: CASSSGVAEQYF
CDR3 DNA: TGTGCCAGTAGTTCAGGGGTGGCCGAGCAGTACTTC
V gene: TRBV19
J gene: TRBJ2-7
clone size: .
D gene: .

CDR3 protein: CASRPSGTTDTQYF
CDR3 DNA: TGTGCCAGCCGTCCTAGCGGGACGACAGATACGCAGTATTTT
V gene: TRBV28
J gene: TRBJ2-3
clone size: .
D gene: TRBD2

CDR3 protein: CASSQDPGVGTEAFF
CDR3 DNA: TGTGCCAGCAGCCAAGATCCGGGGGTTGGGACTGAAGCTTTCTTT
V gene: TRBV4-2
J gene: TRBJ1-1
clone size: few
D gene: .

CDR3 protein: CSASSTSGGRETQYF
CDR3 DNA: TGCAGTGCTAGTTCTACTAGCGGGGGTCGGGAGACCCAGTACTTC
V gene: TRBV20-1
J gene: TRBJ2-5
clone size: .
D gene: TRBD2